This TCR beta chain originates from a study of cytomegalovirus exposure and HLA in healthy donors. Looking at the study overall: A later analysis reported the same platform for the approximately 110 validation repertoires and the roughly 670 first-cohort repertoires. Overall study results and limits: Clusters of TCRs from the first cohort tended to co-occur in the roughly 120 validation repertoires (as a later analysis found).

Assay: immunoSEQ multiplex PCR; the TCRdb copy retains only in-frame clones and omits some. The profile shows 150,000 to 200,000 clones, 80% to 90% of them singletons. Concerning this clone: Antigen specificity is unknown.

V dropped 4 bases and J dropped 7 bases, with 17 bases sitting between them. This CDR3 spans 16 amino acids. Germline V gene sequence: CDR1 MNHEY, CDR2 SVGAGI. Input material: PBMCs. The V and J genes are TRBV6-5 and TRBJ1-6; possibly TRBD1 for D (5 bases). The receptor was derived from a woman aged 25 to 39 in good health and CMV-seronegative. The CDR3, as DNA: TGTGCCAGCAGTTCCGACAGCCCAAGCGCAAATTCACCCCTCCACTTT. Protein product: CASSSDSPSANSPLHF.